The clone carrying this T cell receptor beta chain has a count of ten or more. The antigen remains unidentified. These data come from a study of human T cells and chemical hapten exposure. Overall study results and limits: The presence of alopecia in the donors means their immune response may differ from healthy people's. Controls formed significantly fewer large CDR3 similarity clusters than expanded TCRs did.

The time point: patch test 2, 6 weeks after DPC sensitization. Treatment denoted: therapeutic diphenylcyclopropenone sensitization with weekly scalp DPC. Authors' analysis steps: A typical sample had 75,000 to 100,000 TCRs, with about 23,224 to 690,600 overall. One entry per CDR3 protein results from TCRdb running MiXCR on the RACE reads. The V and J calls were determined by TCRdb, not by the authors. This sample carries over 85,000 distinct CDR3 sequences, about a tenth of them seen once, and the ten largest clones take around 2%. The germline gives CDR1 LGHNA, CDR2 YNFKEQ. This CDR3 is built from 13 residues. Trimming at V came to 3 bases and at J to 9 bases, leaving 5 bases not matched to a gene.

This material consisted of whole blood, taken in connection with sensitization to the hapten diphenylcyclopropenone (DPC). This receptor was identified in a woman between 40 and 50 years old with alopecia areata. Some clones in this sample may be carry-over from other donors' samples. The chain combines TRBV4-2 with TRBJ1-1; 9 bases match TRBD1. This CDR3 is CASSHPGQGQAFF. CDR3 coding DNA: TGTGCCAGCAGCCACCCCGGACAGGGGCAAGCTTTCTTT.